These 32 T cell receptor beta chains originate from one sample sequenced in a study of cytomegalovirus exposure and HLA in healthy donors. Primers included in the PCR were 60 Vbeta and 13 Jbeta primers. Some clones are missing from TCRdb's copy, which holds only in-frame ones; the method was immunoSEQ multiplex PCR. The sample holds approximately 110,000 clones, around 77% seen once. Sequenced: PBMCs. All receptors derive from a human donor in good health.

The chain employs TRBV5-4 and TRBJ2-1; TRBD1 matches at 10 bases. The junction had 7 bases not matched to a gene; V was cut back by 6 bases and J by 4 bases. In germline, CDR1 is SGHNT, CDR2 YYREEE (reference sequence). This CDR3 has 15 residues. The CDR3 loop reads CASKTGTGVYNEQFF. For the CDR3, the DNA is TGTGCCAGCAAAACCGGGACAGGGGTGTACAATGAGCAGTTCTTC.

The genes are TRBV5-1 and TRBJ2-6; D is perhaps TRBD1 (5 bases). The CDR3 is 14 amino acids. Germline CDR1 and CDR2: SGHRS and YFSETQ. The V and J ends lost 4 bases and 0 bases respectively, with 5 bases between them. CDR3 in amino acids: CASSDSSGANVLTF. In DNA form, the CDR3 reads TGCGCCAGCAGCGACAGCTCTGGGGCCAACGTCCTGACTTTC.

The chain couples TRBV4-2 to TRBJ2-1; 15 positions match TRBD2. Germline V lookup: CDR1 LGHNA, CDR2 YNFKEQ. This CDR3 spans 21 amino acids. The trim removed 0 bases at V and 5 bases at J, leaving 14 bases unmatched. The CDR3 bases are TGTGCCAGCAGCCAAGATATAGGCGCGGGACTAGCGGGAGGTAGGCACAATGAGCAGTTCTTC. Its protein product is CASSQDIGAGLAGGRHNEQFF.

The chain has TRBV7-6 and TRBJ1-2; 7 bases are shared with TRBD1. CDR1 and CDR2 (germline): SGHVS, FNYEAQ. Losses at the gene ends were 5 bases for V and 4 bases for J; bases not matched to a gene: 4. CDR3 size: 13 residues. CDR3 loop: CASSPGTVYGYTF. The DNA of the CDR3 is TGTGCCAGCAGCCCCGGGACAGTCTATGGCTACACCTTC.

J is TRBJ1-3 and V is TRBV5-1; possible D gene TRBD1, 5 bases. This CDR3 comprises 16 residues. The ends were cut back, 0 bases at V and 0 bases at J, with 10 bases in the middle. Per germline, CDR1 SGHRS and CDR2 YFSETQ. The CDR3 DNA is TGCGCCAGCAGCTTGGCCGGGAGGGGCTCTGGAAACACCATATATTTT. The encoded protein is CASSLAGRGSGNTIYF.

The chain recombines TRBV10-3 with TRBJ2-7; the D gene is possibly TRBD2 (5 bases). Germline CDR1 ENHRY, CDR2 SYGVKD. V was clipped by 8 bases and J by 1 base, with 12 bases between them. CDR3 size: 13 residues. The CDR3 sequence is CAISPGGSYEQYF. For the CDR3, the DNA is TGTGCCATCTCCCCCGGCGGGTCCTACGAGCAGTACTTC.

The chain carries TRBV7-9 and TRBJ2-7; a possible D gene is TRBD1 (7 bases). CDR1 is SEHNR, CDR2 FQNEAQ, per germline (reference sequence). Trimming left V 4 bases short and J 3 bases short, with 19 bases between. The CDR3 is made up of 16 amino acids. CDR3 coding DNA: TGTGCCAGCAGCTCCGGTGGCAGGCGGGACAGCTACGAGCAGTACTTC. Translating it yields CASSSGGRRDSYEQYF.

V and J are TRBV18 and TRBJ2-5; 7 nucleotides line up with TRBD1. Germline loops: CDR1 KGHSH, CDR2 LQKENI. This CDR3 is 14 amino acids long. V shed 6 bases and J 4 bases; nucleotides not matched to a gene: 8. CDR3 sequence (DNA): TGTGCCAGCTCGCGACAGGGCGGAGGAGAGACCCAGTACTTC. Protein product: CASSRQGGGETQYF. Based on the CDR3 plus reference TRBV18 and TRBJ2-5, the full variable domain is NAGVMQNPRHLVRRRGQEARLRCSPMKGHSHVYWYRQLPEEGLKFMVYLQKENIIDESGMPKERFSAEFPKEGPSILRIQQVVRGDSAAYFCASSRQGGGETQYFGPGTRLLVL.

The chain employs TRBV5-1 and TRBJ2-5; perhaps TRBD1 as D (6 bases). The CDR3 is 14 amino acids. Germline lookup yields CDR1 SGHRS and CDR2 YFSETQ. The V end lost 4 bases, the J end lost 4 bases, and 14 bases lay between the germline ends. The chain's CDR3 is CASSVGQSSETQYF. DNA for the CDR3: TGCGCCAGCAGCGTAGGACAGAGCTCAGAGACCCAGTACTTC. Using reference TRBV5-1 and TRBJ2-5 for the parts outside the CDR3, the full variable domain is KAGVTQTPRYLIKTRGQQVTLSCSPISGHRSVSWYQQTPGQGLQFLFEYFSETQRNKGNFPGRFSGRQFSNSRSEMNVSTLELGDSALYLCASSVGQSSETQYFGPGTRLLVL.

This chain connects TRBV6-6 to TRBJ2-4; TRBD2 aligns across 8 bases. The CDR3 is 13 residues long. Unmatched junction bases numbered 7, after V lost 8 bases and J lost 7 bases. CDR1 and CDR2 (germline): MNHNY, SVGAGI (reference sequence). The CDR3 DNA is TGTGCCAGCTTGTTCGCTAGCGGGAACATTCAGTACTTC. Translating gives CASLFASGNIQYF.

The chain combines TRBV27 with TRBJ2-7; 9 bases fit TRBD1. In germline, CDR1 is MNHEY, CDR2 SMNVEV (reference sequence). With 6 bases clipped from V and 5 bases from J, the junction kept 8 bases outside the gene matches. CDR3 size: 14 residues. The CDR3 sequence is CASSLGDRAHEQYF. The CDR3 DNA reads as TGTGCCAGCAGCCTCGGGGACAGGGCCCACGAGCAGTACTTC.

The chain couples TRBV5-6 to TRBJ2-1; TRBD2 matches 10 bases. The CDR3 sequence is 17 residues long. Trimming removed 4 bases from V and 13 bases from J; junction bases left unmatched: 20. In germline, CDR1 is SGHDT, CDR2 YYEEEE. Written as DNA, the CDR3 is TGTGCCAGCAGCGAAGTAGCGGGAGGTATGAAAGAGAGGAGACAGTTCTTC. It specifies CASSEVAGGMKERRQFF.

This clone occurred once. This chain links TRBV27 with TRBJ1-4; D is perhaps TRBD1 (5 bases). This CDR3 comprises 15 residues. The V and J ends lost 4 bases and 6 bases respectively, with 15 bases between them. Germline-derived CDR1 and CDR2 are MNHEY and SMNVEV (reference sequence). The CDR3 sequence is CASSSPQRGDEKLFF. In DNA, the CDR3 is TGTGCCAGCAGTTCCCCCCAAAGGGGTGATGAAAAACTGTTTTTT.

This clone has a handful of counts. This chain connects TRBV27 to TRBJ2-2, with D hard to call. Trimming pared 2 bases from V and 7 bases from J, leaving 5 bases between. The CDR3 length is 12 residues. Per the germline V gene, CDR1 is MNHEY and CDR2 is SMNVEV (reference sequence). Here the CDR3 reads CASSLPLGELFF. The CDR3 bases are TGTGCCAGCAGTTTACCCCTCGGGGAGCTGTTTTTT.

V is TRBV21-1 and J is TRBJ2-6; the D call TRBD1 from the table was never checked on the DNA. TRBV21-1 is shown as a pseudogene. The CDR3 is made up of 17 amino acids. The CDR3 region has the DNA TGTGCCAGCAGCTGGGGCAAGGGCTACTCTGGGGCCAACGTCCTGACTTTC. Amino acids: CASSWGKGYSGANVLTF.

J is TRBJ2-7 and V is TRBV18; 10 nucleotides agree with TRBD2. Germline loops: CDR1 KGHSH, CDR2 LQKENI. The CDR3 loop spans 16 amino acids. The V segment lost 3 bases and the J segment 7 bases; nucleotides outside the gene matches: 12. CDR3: CASSPPGLANHREQYF. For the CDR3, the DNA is TGTGCCAGCTCACCCCCGGGACTAGCGAACCATCGGGAGCAGTACTTC.

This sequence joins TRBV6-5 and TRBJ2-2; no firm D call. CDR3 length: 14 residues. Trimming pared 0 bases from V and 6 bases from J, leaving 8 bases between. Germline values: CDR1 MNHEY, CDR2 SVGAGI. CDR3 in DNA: TGTGCCAGCAGTTACTCGAGCGTCCCCGGGGAGCTGTTTTTT. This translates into CASSYSSVPGELFF.

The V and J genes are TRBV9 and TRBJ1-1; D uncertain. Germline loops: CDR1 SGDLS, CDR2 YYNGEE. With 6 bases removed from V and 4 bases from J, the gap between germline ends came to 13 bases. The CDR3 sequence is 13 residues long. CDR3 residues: CASNEGMGTEAFF. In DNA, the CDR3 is TGTGCCAGCAACGAGGGTATGGGCACTGAAGCTTTCTTT.

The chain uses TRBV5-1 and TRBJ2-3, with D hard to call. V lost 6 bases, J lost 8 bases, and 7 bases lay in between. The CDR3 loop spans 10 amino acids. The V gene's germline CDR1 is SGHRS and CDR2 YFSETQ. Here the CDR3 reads CASTLSTQYF. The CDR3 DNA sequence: TGCGCCAGCACCCTCAGTACGCAGTATTTT.

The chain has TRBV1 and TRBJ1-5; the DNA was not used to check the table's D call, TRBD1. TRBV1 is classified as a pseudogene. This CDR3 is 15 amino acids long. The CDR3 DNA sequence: TGCACCAGCAGCCTGACAGGGACTTGGGGTCAGCCCCAGCATTTT. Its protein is CTSSLTGTWGQPQHF.

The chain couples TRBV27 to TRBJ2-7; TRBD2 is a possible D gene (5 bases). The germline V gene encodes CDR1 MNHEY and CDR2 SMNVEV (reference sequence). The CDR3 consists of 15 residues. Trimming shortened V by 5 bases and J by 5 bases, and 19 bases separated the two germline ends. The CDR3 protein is CASSPASLTNHEQYF. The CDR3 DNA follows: TGTGCCAGCAGTCCGGCTAGCTTAACAAATCACGAGCAGTACTTC.

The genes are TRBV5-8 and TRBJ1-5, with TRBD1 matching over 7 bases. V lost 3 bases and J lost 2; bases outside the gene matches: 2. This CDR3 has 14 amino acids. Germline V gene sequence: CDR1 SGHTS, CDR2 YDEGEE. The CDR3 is CASSYRGGNQPQHF. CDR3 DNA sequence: TGTGCCAGCAGCTACAGGGGTGGCAATCAGCCCCAGCATTTT.

The CDR3 DNA sequence: TGCAGCGCTCACGCCGGGACAGTGGCGAGAGATACGCAGTATTTT. Protein sequence: CSAHAGTVARDTQYF. The chain is built from TRBV29-1 and TRBJ2-3; 7 bases align to TRBD1. The CDR3 has 15 amino acids. V lost 7 bases to trimming and J lost 5 bases; unmatched junction nucleotides: 15. Germline assignment: CDR1 SQVTM and CDR2 ANQGSEA.

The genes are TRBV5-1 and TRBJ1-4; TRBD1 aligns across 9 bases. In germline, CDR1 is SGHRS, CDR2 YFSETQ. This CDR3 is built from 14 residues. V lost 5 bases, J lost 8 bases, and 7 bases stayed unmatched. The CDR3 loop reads CASSQRQGGEKLFF. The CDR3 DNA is TGCGCCAGCAGTCAAAGACAGGGGGGGGAAAAACTGTTTTTT.

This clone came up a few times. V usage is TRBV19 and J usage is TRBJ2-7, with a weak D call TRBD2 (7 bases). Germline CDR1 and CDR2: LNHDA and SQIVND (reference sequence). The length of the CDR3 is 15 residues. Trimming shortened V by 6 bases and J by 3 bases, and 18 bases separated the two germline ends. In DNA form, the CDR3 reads TGTGCCAGTAGCCGGGGGGACATCAGAGGCTACGAGCAGTACTTC. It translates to CASSRGDIRGYEQYF.

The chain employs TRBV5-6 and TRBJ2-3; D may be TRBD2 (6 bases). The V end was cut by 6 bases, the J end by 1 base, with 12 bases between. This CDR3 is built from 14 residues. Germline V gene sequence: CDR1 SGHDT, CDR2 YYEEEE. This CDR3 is CASNQGLGTDTQYF. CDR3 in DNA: TGTGCCAGCAACCAGGGACTGGGCACAGATACGCAGTATTTT.

The CDR3 DNA reads TGCAGCGTTGACGGGGGATCCTCCTACGAGCAGTACTTC. It is translated as CSVDGGSSYEQYF. This rearrangement joins TRBV29-1 to TRBJ2-7; D possibly corresponds to TRBD2 (6 bases). In germline, CDR1 is SQVTM, CDR2 ANQGSEA. Trimming removed 3 bases from V and 0 bases from J, with 9 bases in between. This CDR3 contains 13 residues.

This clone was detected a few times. CDR3 sequence: CASSPQGASNYGYTF. CDR3 coding DNA: TGTGCCAGTAGTCCTCAGGGGGCCTCTAACTATGGCTACACCTTC. The chain recombines TRBV19 with TRBJ1-2; 8 nucleotides align to TRBD1. This CDR3 comprises 15 residues. Germline V gene data show CDR1 as LNHDA and CDR2 as SQIVND (reference sequence). The trim removed 5 bases at V and 0 bases at J, leaving 5 bases unmatched.

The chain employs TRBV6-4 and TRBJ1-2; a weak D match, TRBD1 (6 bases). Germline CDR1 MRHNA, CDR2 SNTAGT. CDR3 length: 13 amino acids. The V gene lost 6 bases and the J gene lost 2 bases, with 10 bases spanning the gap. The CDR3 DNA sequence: TGTGCCAGCAGCCCTGGGGGCAACTATGGCTACACCTTC. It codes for CASSPGGNYGYTF.

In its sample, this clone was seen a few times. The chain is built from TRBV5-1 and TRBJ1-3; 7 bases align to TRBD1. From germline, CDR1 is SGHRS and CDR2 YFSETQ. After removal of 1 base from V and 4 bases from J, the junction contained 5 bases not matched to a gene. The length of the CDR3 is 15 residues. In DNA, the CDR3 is TGCGCCAGCAGCTTGACAGCGGACAGGGGAAACACCATATATTTT. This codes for CASSLTADRGNTIYF.

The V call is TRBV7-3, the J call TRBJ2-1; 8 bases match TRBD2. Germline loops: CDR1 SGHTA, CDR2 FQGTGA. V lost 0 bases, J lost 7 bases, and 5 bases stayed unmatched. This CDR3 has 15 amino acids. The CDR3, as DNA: TGTGCCAGCAGCTTAACAGCGGGAGAGTATAATGAGCAGTTCTTC. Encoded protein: CASSLTAGEYNEQFF.

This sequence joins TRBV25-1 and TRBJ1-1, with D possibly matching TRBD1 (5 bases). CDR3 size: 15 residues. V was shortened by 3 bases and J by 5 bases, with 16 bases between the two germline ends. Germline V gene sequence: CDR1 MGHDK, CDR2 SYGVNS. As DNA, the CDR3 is TGTGCCAGCAGTGATCATTCGGCAGGGCGGACTGAAGCTTTCTTT. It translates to CASSDHSAGRTEAFF.